The rows below give T cell receptor beta chains drawn from one sample of a study of blood T cell repertoires in COVID-19. The assay was immunoSEQ multiplex PCR, and TCRdb's table has in-frame clones only and misses some. The repertoire includes 130,000 to 150,000 clones, approximately 80% of them detected once, and 5.5% to 8% sits in the top ten. Sequenced sample: peripheral blood. The receptors stem from a human donor in a cohort sampled during active COVID-19. The CDR3 runs from the conserved cysteine through the conserved F or W. D genes are given only for firm matches. Only some rows state a clone size, as once, few, many or a class for expanded clones.

TRBJ1-2,-,TRBD1,TRBV6-5,TGTGCCAGCAGTTACTCCCGGGACAGCTATGGCTACACCTTC,CASSYSRDSYGYTF
TRBJ2-3,-,-,TRBV7-6,TGTGCCAGCAGCGGGGAGGATACGCAGTATTTT,CASSGEDTQYF
TRBJ2-3,-,TRBD2,TRBV6-4,TGTGCCAGCAGTCTAGCGGAGACAGATACGCAGTATTTT,CASSLAETDTQYF
TRBJ1-1,-,-,TRBV6-2/TRBV6-3,TGTGCCAGCAGCACCCATCGAACGGCTGAAGCTTTCTTT,CASSTHRTAEAFF
TRBJ1-1,-,-,TRBV11-3,TGTGCCAGCAGCTTCGGCCGCGGTGAAGCTTTCTTT,CASSFGRGEAFF
TRBJ1-5,-,TRBD1,TRBV28,TGTGCCAGCAGTCCGCCGGACAGGGGAGGAGGTCAGCCCCAGCATTTT,CASSPPDRGGGQPQHF
TRBJ2-5,-,TRBD1,TRBV4-1,TGCGCCAGCAGCCAAGCCCCCCCCCAGGGGGCCAGAGAGACCCAGTACTTC,CASSQAPPQGARETQYF
TRBJ1-5,-,-,TRBV5-5,TGTGCCAGCAGCTCGACAGACCTTAGCAATCAGCCCCAGCATTTT,CASSSTDLSNQPQHF
TRBJ2-3,once,-,TRBV6-1,TGTGCCAGCAGTGATCAGATCCCAGATACGCAGTATTTT,CASSDQIPDTQYF
TRBJ2-7,-,TRBD1,TRBV27,TGTGCCAGCAGTTTGTCGACAGGGTCCTACGAGCAGTACTTC,CASSLSTGSYEQYF
TRBJ2-1,-,TRBD1,TRBV5-1,TGCGCCAGCAGCCCACTACAGGGGGCTAGGGGAGACAATGAGCAGTTCTTC,CASSPLQGARGDNEQFF
TRBJ1-2,-,-,TRBV6-6,TGTGCCAGCAAGGGGGAAAGCCTTGGTGGCTACACCTTC,CASKGESLGGYTF
TRBJ2-2,-,TRBD2,TRBV7-3,TGTGCCAGCAGTTACCCGGGGGGCACCGGGGAGCTGTTTTTT,CASSYPGGTGELFF
TRBJ1-6,-,TRBD1,TRBV5-4,TGTGCCAGCAGCGCTATTGGACAGGGTAATAATTCACCCCTCCACTTT,CASSAIGQGNNSPLHF
TRBJ2-3,-,TRBD2,TRBV19,TGTGCCAGTAGAGCTAGCGGGGGGCAGGCAGATACGCAGTATTTT,CASRASGGQADTQYF
TRBJ2-1,-,TRBD2,TRBV11-3,TGTGCCAGCAGCTTGTTTAGCGGGGGGGCGAGTATCTCCTACAATGAGCAGTTCTTC,CASSLFSGGASISYNEQFF
TRBJ2-7,-,-,TRBV7-2,TGTGCCAGCAGCTTAGCGGGACTGTCCTACGAGCAGTACTTC,CASSLAGLSYEQYF
TRBJ2-3,-,-,TRBV14,TGTGCCAGCAGCCAAGAGCGGATTAGCACAGATACGCAGTATTTT,CASSQERISTDTQYF
TRBJ1-4,-,TRBD1,TRBV28,TGTGCCAGCAGTTTGAGGCAGACAGGGGGCGTTGAGACAATTGGAAAACTGTTTTTT,CASSLRQTGGVETIGKLFF
TRBJ2-1,many,TRBD2,TRBV4-2,TGTGCCAGCAGCCAAAACATACGGGGGGCCTACAATGAGCAGTTCTTC,CASSQNIRGAYNEQFF
TRBJ2-5,-,-,TRBV15,TGTGCCACCAGCGCTGGAACGGGAGAGACCCAGTACTTC,CATSAGTGETQYF
TRBJ1-2,-,-,TRBV28,TGTGCCAGCGTCCAGGGCAACTATGGCTACACCTTC,CASVQGNYGYTF
TRBJ2-2,-,TRBD1,TRBV5-4,TGTGCCAGCAGCCCCTCCACAGGGGGTGTTTTTTCTGACACCGGGGAGCTGTTTTTT,CASSPSTGGVFSDTGELFF
TRBJ1-6,-,TRBD1,TRBV28,TGTGCCAGCAGGCCTCAGGGGGTAAGGGATTCACCCCTCCACTTT,CASRPQGVRDSPLHF
TRBJ2-5,-,TRBD2,TRBV5-4,TGTGCCAGCAGCTTGGCCCGAAGCGGGGGGGCCGAGACCCAGTACTTC,CASSLARSGGAETQYF
TRBJ2-2,-,-,TRBV2,TGTGCCAGCGGGCGAGGGTTAGAAACCGGGGAGCTGTTTTTT,CASGRGLETGELFF
TRBJ2-6,-,-,TRBV4-2,TGTGCCAGCAGCCAAGAAGGCGAGGAATCTGGGGCCAACGTCCTGACTTTC,CASSQEGEESGANVLTF
TRBJ2-3,-,-,TRBV29-1,TGCAGCGTTGATGGGGTACAGGGAAACACAGATACGCAGTATTTT,CSVDGVQGNTDTQYF
TRBJ1-4,-,-,TRBV5-6,TGTGCCAGCAGCTTCGGACAAGGGGATGAAAAACTGTTTTTT,CASSFGQGDEKLFF